The 5 T cell receptor beta chains below all came from one sample that was sequenced in a study of cytomegalovirus exposure and HLA in healthy donors. Repertoires were generated with immunoSEQ multiplex PCR, while TCRdb's copy carries only in-frame clones and drops some. The sample holds 70,000 to 75,000 clones, about 95% seen once. The sample was PBMCs. Every receptor here comes from a woman aged 18 to 35 in good health and CMV-seronegative.

This chain uses TRBV30 with TRBJ2-7, with TRBD1 matching 9 bases. The CDR3 is 16 amino acids. Losses at the gene ends were 4 bases for V and 1 base for J; bases not matched to a gene: 11. CDR1 and CDR2 (germline): GTSNPN, SVGIG (reference sequence). The DNA for the CDR3 is TGTGCCTGGAACCTATCACCGGGACAGGGATCCTACGAGCAGTACTTC. Its protein is CAWNLSPGQGSYEQYF.

The gene calls are TRBV4-1 and TRBJ2-7; 9 positions match TRBD2. The V gene end was trimmed by 0 bases and the J gene end by 6 bases; junction bases not matched to a gene: 9. The CDR3 covers 16 residues. Germline V gene lookup returns CDR1 MGHRA and CDR2 YSYEKL. CDR3 protein: CASSQDRLAGFAEQYF. The CDR3 DNA reads TGCGCCAGCAGCCAAGATCGTCTAGCGGGATTCGCCGAGCAGTACTTC.

This rearrangement joins TRBV27 to TRBJ2-1; 8 bases are a match to TRBD2. Trimming at V came to 0 bases and at J to 8 bases, leaving 6 bases not matched to a gene. Germline CDR1 reads MNHEY; CDR2 reads SMNVEV (reference sequence). The CDR3 is 15 residues long. CDR3 loop: CASSLSTGGPYEQFF. The DNA for the CDR3 is TGTGCCAGCAGTTTATCTACGGGGGGGCCGTATGAGCAGTTCTTC.

CDR3 loop: CASSEATGRGEKLFF. CDR3 in DNA: TGTGCCAGCAGTGAAGCCACCGGGAGAGGTGAAAAACTGTTTTTT. This chain links TRBV6-1 with TRBJ1-4, with D unclear. The CDR3 spans 15 residues. The V gene's germline CDR1 is MNHNS and CDR2 SASEGT. Trimming left V 0 bases short and J 7 bases short, with 12 bases between.

This rearrangement joins TRBV27 to TRBJ2-7, with a weak D call TRBD1 (6 bases). The V gene's germline CDR1 is MNHEY and CDR2 SMNVEV (reference sequence). The CDR3 has 13 residues. The V end lost 0 bases, the J end lost 6 bases, and 9 bases lay between the germline ends. The CDR3 coding sequence is TGTGCCAGCAGTTTATCGAGGGACACCGAGCAGTACTTC. Encoded protein: CASSLSRDTEQYF.